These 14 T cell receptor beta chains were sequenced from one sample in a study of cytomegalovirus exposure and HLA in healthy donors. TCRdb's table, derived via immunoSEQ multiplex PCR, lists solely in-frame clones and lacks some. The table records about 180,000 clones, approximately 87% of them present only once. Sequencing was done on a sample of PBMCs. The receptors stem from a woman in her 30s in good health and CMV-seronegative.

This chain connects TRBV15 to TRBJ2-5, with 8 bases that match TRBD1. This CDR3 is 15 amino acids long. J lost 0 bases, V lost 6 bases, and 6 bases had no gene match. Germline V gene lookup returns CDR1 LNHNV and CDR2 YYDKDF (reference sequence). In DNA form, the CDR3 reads TGTGCCACCAGATCGACAGGGGCCTACCAAGAGACCCAGTACTTC. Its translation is CATRSTGAYQETQYF. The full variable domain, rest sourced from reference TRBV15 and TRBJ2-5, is DAMVIQNPRYQVTQFGKPVTLSCSQTLNHNVMYWYQQKSSQAPKLLFHYYDKDFNNEADTPDNFQSRRPNTSFCFLDIRSPGLGDTAMYLCATRSTGAYQETQYFGPGTRLLVL.

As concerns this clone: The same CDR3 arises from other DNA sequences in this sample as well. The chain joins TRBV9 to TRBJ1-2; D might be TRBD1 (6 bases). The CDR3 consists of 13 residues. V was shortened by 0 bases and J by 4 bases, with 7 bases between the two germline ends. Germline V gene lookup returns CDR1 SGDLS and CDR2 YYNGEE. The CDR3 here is CASSVGTVYGYTF. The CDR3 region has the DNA TGTGCCAGCAGCGTAGGGACAGTCTATGGCTACACCTTC.

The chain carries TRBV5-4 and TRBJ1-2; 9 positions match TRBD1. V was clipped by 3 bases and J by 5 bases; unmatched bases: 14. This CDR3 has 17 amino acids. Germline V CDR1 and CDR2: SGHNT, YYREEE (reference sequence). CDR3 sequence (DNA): TGTGCCAGCAGCTCCCGCACCGCGGGACAGGGCCCTTATGGCTACACCTTC. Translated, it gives CASSSRTAGQGPYGYTF.

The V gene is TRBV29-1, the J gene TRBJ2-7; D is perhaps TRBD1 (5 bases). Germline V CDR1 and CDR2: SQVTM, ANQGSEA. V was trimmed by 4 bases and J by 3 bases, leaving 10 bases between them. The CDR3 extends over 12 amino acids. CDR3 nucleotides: TGCAGCGTTGTGGGGCAGGGCTACGAGCAGTACTTC. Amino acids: CSVVGQGYEQYF.

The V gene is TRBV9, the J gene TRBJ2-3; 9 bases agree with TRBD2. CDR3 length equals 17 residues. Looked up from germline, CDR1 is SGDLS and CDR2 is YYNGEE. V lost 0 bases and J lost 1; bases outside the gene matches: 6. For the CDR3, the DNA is TGTGCCAGCAGCGTAGCGAGGTTAGCGGGGGGCACAGATACGCAGTATTTT. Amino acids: CASSVARLAGGTDTQYF.

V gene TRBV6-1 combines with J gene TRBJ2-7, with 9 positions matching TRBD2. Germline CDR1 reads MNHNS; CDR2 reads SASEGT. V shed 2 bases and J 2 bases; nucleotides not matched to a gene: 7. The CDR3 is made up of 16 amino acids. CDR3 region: CASSESLSGGTYEQYF. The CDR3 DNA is TGTGCCAGCAGTGAATCCTTAAGCGGGGGGACCTACGAGCAGTACTTC.

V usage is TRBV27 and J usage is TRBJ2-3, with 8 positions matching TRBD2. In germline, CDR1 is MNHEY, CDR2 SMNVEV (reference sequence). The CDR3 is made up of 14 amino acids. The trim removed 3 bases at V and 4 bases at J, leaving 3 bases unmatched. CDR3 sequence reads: CASSFGGAADTQYF. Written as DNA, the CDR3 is TGTGCCAGCAGTTTCGGGGGGGCCGCAGATACGCAGTATTTT.

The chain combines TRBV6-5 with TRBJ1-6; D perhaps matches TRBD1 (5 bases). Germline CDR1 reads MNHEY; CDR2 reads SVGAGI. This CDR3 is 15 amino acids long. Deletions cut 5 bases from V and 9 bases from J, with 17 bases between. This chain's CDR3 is CASSLGEGAGSPLHF. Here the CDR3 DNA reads TGTGCCAGCAGTCTAGGTGAAGGGGCTGGTTCACCCCTCCACTTT.

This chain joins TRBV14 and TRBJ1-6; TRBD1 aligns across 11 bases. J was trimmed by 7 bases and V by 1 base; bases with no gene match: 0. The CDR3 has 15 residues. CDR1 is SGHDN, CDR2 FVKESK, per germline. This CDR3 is CASSQGTGGNSPLHF. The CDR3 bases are TGTGCCAGCAGCCAAGGGACAGGGGGCAATTCACCCCTCCACTTT.

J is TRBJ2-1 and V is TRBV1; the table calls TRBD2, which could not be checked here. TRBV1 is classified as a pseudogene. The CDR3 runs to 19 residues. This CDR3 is CTSSQGVSGGQNIYNEQFF. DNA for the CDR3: TGCACCAGCAGCCAAGGGGTTAGCGGGGGCCAAAATATATACAATGAGCAGTTCTTC.

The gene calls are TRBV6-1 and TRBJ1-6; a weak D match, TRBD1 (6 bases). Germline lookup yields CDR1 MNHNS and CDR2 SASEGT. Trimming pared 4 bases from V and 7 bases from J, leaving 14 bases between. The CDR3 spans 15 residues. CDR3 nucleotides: TGTGCCAGCAGTGGCCGAGGACAGCGGAATTCACCCCTCCACTTT. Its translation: CASSGRGQRNSPLHF.

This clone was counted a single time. CDR3: CASSPGLAGLRRDNEQFF. CDR3 DNA sequence: TGTGCCAGCTCACCGGGACTAGCGGGTTTAAGGAGGGACAATGAGCAGTTCTTC. The rearrangement joins TRBV18 to TRBJ2-1; TRBD2 matches 12 bases. The CDR3 totals 18 residues. In germline, CDR1 is KGHSH, CDR2 LQKENI. Trimming at V came to 3 bases and at J to 5 bases, leaving 11 bases not matched to a gene.

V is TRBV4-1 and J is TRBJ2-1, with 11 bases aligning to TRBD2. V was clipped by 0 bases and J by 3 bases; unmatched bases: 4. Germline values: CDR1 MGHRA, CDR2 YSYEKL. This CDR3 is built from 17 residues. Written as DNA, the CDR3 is TGCGCCAGCAGCCAAGATAGCGGGGGGGCCTTCTACAATGAGCAGTTCTTC. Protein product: CASSQDSGGAFYNEQFF.

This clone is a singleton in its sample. The CDR3 DNA is TGTGCCAGCAGCGTAGGCGTTTTCGACTATGGCTACACCTTC. It encodes CASSVGVFDYGYTF. V usage is TRBV9 and J usage is TRBJ1-2, with D hard to call. Germline V gene lookup returns CDR1 SGDLS and CDR2 YYNGEE. Trimming pared 0 bases from V and 3 bases from J, leaving 9 bases between. There are 14 residues in the CDR3.